The next 7 T cell receptor beta chains were all read from a single sample in a study of early T cells in non-severe SARS-CoV-2 infection. In TCRdb, the 5' RACE reads were re-called with MiXCR into one record per CDR3 protein. Of about 100,000 distinct CDR3 sequences in the sample, roughly an eighth were seen once. Sequencing input: whole blood. The source of these receptors is an adult who was a healthcare worker with PCR-confirmed SARS-CoV-2 infection or an uninfected control (not recorded which).

The CDR3 DNA sequence: TGCAGCGTCAAACGGGACGGGCTAAATTCACCCCTCCACTTT. Its translation is CSVKRDGLNSPLHF. J is TRBJ1-6 and V is TRBV29-1, with a weak D call TRBD1 (5 bases). The V gene lost 6 bases and the J gene lost 7 bases, with 16 bases spanning the gap. The CDR3 contains 14 residues. Germline V gene lookup returns CDR1 SQVTM and CDR2 ANQGSEA.

There are many counts of this clonotype. The chain combines TRBV12-3 or TRBV12-4 with TRBJ1-1; D unclear. The CDR3 contains 12 residues. The V end lost 2 bases, the J end lost 11 bases, and 12 bases lay between the germline ends. CDR3 sequence: CASSLNNNVAFF. The CDR3 DNA reads TGTGCCAGCAGTTTAAATAACAATGTCGCTTTCTTT.

CDR3 sequence reads: CATSRTGASGVIEQFF. The CDR3 coding sequence is TGTGCCACCAGCAGAACCGGGGCTAGCGGGGTTATTGAGCAGTTCTTC. The rearrangement links TRBV15 to TRBJ2-1; 9 positions match TRBD2. The CDR3 spans 16 residues. CDR1 is LNHNV and CDR2 is YYDKDF in the germline V gene (reference sequence). The V and J ends lost 2 bases and 9 bases, in that order; junction bases with no gene match: 11.

In its sample, this clonotype was seen a few times. V is TRBV7-9 and J is TRBJ2-1; D unclear. V was clipped by 1 base and J by 9 bases, with 7 bases between them. Germline V gives CDR1 SEHNR, CDR2 FQNEAQ (reference sequence). This CDR3 comprises 12 residues. The CDR3 region has the DNA TGTGCCAGCAGCTTAGTAGTAACTGAGCAGTTCTTC. Its translation: CASSLVVTEQFF.

This clonotype was counted many times. The chain carries TRBV29-1 and TRBJ1-5; the D gene is possibly TRBD1 (6 bases). Per germline, CDR1 SQVTM and CDR2 ANQGSEA. V shed 5 bases and J shed 4 bases, with 12 bases lying between them. The CDR3 contains 13 residues. DNA of the CDR3: TGCAGCGTTTACGAGGGGGGAAATCAGCCCCAGCATTTT. It is translated as CSVYEGGNQPQHF.

This clonotype was observed at least ten times. J is TRBJ2-1 and V is TRBV19; 7 bases map to TRBD1. Germline assignment: CDR1 LNHDA and CDR2 SQIVND (reference sequence). The CDR3 contains 15 residues. Losses at the gene ends were 6 bases for V and 5 bases for J; bases not matched to a gene: 10. The DNA of the CDR3 is TGTGCCAGTAGCGCACCGGGACAGAGTCACAATGAGCAGTTCTTC. This encodes CASSAPGQSHNEQFF.

This clonotype has only a few counts. The chain recombines TRBV7-2 with TRBJ2-7; D is undetermined. The CDR3 is 13 residues long. The V end lost 2 bases, the J end lost 3 bases, and 8 bases lay between the germline ends. CDR1 is SGHTA and CDR2 is FQGNSA in the germline V gene. As DNA, the CDR3 is TGTGCCAGCAGCTTAACAGACTTCTACGAGCAGTACTTC. This codes for CASSLTDFYEQYF.